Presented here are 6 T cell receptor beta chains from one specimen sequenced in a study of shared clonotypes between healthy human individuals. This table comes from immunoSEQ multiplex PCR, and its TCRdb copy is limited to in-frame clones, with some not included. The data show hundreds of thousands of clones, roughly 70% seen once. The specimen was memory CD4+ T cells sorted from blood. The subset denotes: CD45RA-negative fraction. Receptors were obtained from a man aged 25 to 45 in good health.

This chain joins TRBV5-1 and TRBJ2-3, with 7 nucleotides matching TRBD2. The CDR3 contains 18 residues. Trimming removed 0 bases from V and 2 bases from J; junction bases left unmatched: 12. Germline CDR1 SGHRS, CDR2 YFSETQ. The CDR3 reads CASSLGSGLAAYTDTQYF. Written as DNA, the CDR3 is TGCGCCAGCAGCTTGGGCTCGGGGCTAGCGGCCTACACAGATACGCAGTATTTT.

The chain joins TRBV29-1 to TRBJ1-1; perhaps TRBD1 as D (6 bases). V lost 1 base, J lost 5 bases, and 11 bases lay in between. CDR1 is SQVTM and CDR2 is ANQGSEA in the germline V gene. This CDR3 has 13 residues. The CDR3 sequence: CSVEVSRGTEAFF. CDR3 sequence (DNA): TGCAGCGTTGAAGTAAGCAGGGGAACTGAAGCTTTCTTT.

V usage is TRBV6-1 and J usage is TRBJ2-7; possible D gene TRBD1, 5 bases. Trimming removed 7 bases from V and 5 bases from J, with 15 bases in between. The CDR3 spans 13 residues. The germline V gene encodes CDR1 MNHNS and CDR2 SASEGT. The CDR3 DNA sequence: TGTGCCAGCACGCGCAGGGTGGATAACGAGCAGTACTTC. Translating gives CASTRRVDNEQYF.

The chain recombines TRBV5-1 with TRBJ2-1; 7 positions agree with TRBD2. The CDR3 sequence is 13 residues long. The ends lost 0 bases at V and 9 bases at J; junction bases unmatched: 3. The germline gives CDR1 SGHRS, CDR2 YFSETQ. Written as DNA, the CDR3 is TGCGCCAGCAGCTTGGCCGGGGGGACTGAGCAGTTCTTC. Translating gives CASSLAGGTEQFF.

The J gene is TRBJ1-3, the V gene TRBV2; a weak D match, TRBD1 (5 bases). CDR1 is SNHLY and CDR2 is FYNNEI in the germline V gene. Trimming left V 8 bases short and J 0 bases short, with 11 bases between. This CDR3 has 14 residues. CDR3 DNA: TGTGCCAGCGGGGGGTTCCTCTCTGGAAACACCATATATTTT. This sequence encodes CASGGFLSGNTIYF.

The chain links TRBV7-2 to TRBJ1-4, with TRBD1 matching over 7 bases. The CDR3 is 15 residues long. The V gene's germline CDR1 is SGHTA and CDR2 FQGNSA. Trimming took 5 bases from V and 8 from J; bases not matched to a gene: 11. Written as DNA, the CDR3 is TGTGCCAGCAGCAAATACAGGGGAATCGGAGAAAAACTGTTTTTT. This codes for CASSKYRGIGEKLFF.